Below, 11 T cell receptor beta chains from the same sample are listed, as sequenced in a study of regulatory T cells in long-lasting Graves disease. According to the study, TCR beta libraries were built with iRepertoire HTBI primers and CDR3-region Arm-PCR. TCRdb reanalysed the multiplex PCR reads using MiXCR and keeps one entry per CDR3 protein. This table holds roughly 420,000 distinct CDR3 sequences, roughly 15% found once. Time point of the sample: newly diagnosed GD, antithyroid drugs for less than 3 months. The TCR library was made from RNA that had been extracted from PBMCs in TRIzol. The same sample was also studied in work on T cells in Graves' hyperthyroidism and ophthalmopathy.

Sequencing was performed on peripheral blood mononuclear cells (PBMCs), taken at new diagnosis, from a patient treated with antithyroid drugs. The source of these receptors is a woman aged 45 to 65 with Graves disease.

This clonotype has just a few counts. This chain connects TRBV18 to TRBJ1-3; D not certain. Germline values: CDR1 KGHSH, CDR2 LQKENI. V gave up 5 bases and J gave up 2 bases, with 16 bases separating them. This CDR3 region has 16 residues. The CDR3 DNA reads TGTGCCAGCTCATCGACAAGTCCAGGAACTGGAAACACCATATATTTT. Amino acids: CASSSTSPGTGNTIYF.

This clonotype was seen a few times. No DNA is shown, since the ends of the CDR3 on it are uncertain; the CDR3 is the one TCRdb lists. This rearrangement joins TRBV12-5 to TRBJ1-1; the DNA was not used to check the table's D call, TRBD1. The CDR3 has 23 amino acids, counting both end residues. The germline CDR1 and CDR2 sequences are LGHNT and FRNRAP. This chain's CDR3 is CASGLVRDRGLFWPSRSWTEAFF.

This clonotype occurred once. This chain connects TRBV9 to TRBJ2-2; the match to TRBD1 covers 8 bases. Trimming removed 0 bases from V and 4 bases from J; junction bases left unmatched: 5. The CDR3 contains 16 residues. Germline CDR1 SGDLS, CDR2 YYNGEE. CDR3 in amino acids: CASSVGNRGFTGELFF. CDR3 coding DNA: TGTGCCAGCAGCGTAGGAAACAGGGGGTTCACCGGGGAGCTGTTTTTT.

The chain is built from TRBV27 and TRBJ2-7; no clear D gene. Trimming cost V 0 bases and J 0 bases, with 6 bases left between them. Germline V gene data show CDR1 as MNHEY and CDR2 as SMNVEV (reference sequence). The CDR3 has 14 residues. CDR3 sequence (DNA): TGTGCCAGCAGTTTATCATGGAGCTCCTACGAGCAGTACTTC. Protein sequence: CASSLSWSSYEQYF.

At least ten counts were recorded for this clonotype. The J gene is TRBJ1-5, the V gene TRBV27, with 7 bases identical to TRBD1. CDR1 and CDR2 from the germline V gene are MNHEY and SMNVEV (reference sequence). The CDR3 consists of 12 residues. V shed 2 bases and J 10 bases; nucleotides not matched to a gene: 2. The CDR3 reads CASSLNRGPQHF. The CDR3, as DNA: TGTGCCAGCAGTTTAAACAGGGGACCCCAGCATTTT.

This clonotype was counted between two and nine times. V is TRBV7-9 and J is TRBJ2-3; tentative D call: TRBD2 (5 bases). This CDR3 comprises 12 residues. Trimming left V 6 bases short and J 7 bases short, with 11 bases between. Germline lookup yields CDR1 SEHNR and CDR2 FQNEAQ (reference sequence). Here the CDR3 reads CASSSGWNTQYF. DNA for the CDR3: TGTGCCAGCAGTTCGGGGTGGAATACGCAGTATTTT. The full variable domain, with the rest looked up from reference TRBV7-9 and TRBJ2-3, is DTGVSQNPRHKITKRGQNVTFRCDPISEHNRLYWYRQTLGQGPEFLTYFQNEAQLEKSRLLSDRFSAERPKGSFSTLEIQRTEQGDSAMYLCASSSGWNTQYFGPGTRLTVL.

CDR3 sequence (DNA): TGTGCCAGCAGCTTAAACCGGCTCTATGGCTACACCTTC. This codes for CASSLNRLYGYTF. The chain carries TRBV7-2 and TRBJ1-2; D gene uncertain. The CDR3 spans 13 residues. The germline gives CDR1 SGHTA, CDR2 FQGNSA. Trimming pared 2 bases from V and 4 bases from J, leaving 8 bases between.

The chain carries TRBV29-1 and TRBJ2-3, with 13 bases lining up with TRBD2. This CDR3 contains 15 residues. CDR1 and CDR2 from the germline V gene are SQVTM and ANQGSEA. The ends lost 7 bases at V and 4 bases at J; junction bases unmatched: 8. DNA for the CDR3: TGCAGCGCTGTCCGGACTAGCGGGAGTTCAGATACGCAGTATTTT. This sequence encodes CSAVRTSGSSDTQYF.

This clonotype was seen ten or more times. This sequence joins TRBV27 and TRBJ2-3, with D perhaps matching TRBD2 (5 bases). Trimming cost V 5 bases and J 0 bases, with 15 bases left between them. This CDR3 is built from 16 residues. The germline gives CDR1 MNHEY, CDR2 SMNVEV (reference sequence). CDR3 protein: CASSDLSSGSTDTQYF. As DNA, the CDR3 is TGTGCCAGCAGTGACCTTAGCTCGGGGAGCACAGATACGCAGTATTTT.

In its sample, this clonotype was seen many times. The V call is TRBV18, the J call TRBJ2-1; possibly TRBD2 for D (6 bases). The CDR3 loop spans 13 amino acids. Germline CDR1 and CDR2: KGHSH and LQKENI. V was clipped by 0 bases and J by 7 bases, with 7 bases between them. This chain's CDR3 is CASSPPAGNEQFF. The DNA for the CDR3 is TGTGCCAGCTCACCACCGGCGGGAAATGAGCAGTTCTTC.

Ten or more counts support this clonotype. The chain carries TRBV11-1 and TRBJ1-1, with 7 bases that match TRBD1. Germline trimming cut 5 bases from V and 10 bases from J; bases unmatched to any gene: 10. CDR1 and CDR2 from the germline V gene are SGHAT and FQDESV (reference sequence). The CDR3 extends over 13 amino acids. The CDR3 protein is CASSIGGGPPAFF. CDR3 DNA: TGTGCCAGCAGCATCGGAGGGGGCCCCCCAGCTTTCTTT.